This is a list of T cell receptor beta chains from one sample in a study of shared clonotypes between healthy human individuals. Repertoires were generated with immunoSEQ multiplex PCR, while TCRdb's copy carries only in-frame clones and drops some. The table includes about 1,800,000 clones, about 95% detected once. Sequencing was done on a sample of naive CD8+ T cells sorted from blood. These receptors were obtained from a man in his late teens or twenties in good health. Both conserved end residues are part of each CDR3. Each record gives: D gene, V gene, clone size, J gene, CDR3 DNA, CDR3 protein. The D gene is left open where the match is weak. Where a row states a size, it is once, few, many or the class of an expanded clone; other rows omit it.

.	TRBV27	.	TRBJ1-6	TGTGCCAGCAGTTTACAGCTCGGGGAGGGCTATTCACCCCTCCACTTT	CASSLQLGEGYSPLHF
.	TRBV7-9	.	TRBJ2-7	TGTGCCAGCAGCCCCCCCACGGGTTTTCGGGACGAGCAGTACTTC	CASSPPTGFRDEQYF
TRBD1	TRBV7-6	.	TRBJ2-2	TGTGCCAGCAGACCACAGGGGAAGGCCGGGGAGCTGTTTTTT	CASRPQGKAGELFF
.	TRBV7-8	.	TRBJ2-7	TGTGCCAGCAGCTCTACGTCCGGTTCCACCTACGAGCAGTACTTC	CASSSTSGSTYEQYF
TRBD1	TRBV19	.	TRBJ2-5	TGTGCCAGTAGTTTCGGACAGGGACTGGGGGAGACCCAGTACTTC	CASSFGQGLGETQYF
TRBD1	TRBV27	.	TRBJ2-5	TGTGCCAGCAGTTCAGCCGGGACAGGGTGGGGAGAGACCCAGTACTTC	CASSSAGTGWGETQYF
.	TRBV27	once	TRBJ1-3	TGTGCCAGCAGTTTGACAGCGAGCTCTGGAAACACCATATATTTT	CASSLTASSGNTIYF
.	TRBV5-1	.	TRBJ1-2	TGCGCCAGCAGCTTGGTTCTGGGTACTAACTATGGCTACACCTTC	CASSLVLGTNYGYTF
.	TRBV27	.	TRBJ2-3	TGTGCCAGCGGATTGGAGCTGGTAGATACGCAGTATTTT	CASGLELVDTQYF
TRBD1	TRBV15	.	TRBJ1-5	TGTGCCACCAGCAGAGTGACAGGGACCAATCAGCCCCAGCATTTT	CATSRVTGTNQPQHF
TRBD2	TRBV28	.	TRBJ2-3	TGTGCCAGCACCGTAGCGGGGGGCCACACAGATACGCAGTATTTT	CASTVAGGHTDTQYF
.	TRBV5-1	.	TRBJ2-7	TGCGCCAGCAGCTTAGAGGGGAAAACCTACGAGCAGTACTTC	CASSLEGKTYEQYF
TRBD1	TRBV11-1	.	TRBJ2-2	TGTGCCAGCAGCACCGGGACAGGGGGTTCCACCGGGGAGCTGTTTTTT	CASSTGTGGSTGELFF
.	TRBV28	.	TRBJ2-2	TGTGCCAGCAGTCTGCGAGGGAACACCGGGGAGCTGTTTTTT	CASSLRGNTGELFF
.	TRBV6-5	.	TRBJ2-7	TGTGCCAGCAGTTACTCAGCGGGACAGGCAGTTTACGAGCAGTACTTC	CASSYSAGQAVYEQYF
.	TRBV2	.	TRBJ2-3	TGTGCCAGCAGTCAAATGGGGGAAGGGACCACAGATACGCAGTATTTT	CASSQMGEGTTDTQYF
.	TRBV12-2	.	TRBJ1-2	.	CASRLVGQGTWYGYTF
.	TRBV6-6	.	TRBJ2-7	TGTGCCAGCGCGGAGGGGAGCTCCTACGAGCAGTACTTC	CASAEGSSYEQYF
.	TRBV7-6	.	TRBJ1-1	TGTGCCAGCAGCCCACTTGAGGTGAACACTGAAGCTTTCTTT	CASSPLEVNTEAFF
.	TRBV11-2	.	TRBJ2-5	TGTGCCAGCAGCTTAGAAGGAGAGAACCAAGAGACCCAGTACTTC	CASSLEGENQETQYF
.	TRBV7-2	.	TRBJ2-3	TGTGCCAGCAGCCGTCATGAGGCCCGGGAGAGGAGGACAGATACGCAGTATTTT	CASSRHEARERRTDTQYF
.	TRBV19	.	TRBJ2-1	TGTGCCAGTAGCAACCCTTGGACTATCGGTGAGCAGTTCTTC	CASSNPWTIGEQFF
.	TRBV10-1	few	TRBJ2-7	TGCGCCAGCAGTGATGGGATCTACGAGCAGTACTTC	CASSDGIYEQYF
TRBD1	TRBV28	.	TRBJ1-2	TGTGCCAGCACATCCGGGACAGACCTCTTTGAGGGGGGCTACACCTTC	CASTSGTDLFEGGYTF
TRBD2	TRBV5-4	.	TRBJ2-7	TGTGCCAGCAGCGGTGGGGAGGGACTAGCGGTATACGAGCAGTACTTC	CASSGGEGLAVYEQYF
.	TRBV7-8	.	TRBJ1-3	TGTGCCAGCAGCCTCGGGGGCTCTGGAAACACCATATATTTT	CASSLGGSGNTIYF
.	TRBV19	.	TRBJ1-1	TGTGCCAGTAGTATAGATGGAGGGGGCACTGAAGCTTTCTTT	CASSIDGGGTEAFF
.	TRBV27	.	TRBJ1-1	TGTGCCAGCAGCGCGAAAGCGGAATACACTGAAGCTTTCTTT	CASSAKAEYTEAFF
.	TRBV7-8	.	TRBJ2-7	TGTGCCAGCAGCGTCAGGGTGAGAGACTACGAGCAGTACTTC	CASSVRVRDYEQYF